Presented here are 17 T cell receptor beta chains from one specimen sequenced in a study of beta chain features in type 1 diabetes. Study outcomes and limitations: Patients with Type 1 diabetes showed moderately but significantly shorter TCRB CDR3s in all four CD4+ subsets.

These receptors lack a known antigen. The entirety of the isolated RNA underwent reverse transcription, so expressed TCRB transcripts were sequenced. Clones were sequenced by immunoSEQ multiplex PCR, and TCRdb holds only the in-frame ones, with some missing. The sample includes 680,000 or so clones, roughly 12% of them seen just once. Specimen: naive CD4+ T cells from blood. These TCRs come from a man aged 18 to 29 with type 1 diabetes.

This chain links TRBV19 with TRBJ2-1; TRBD1 might be the D (5 bases). The CDR3 contains 11 residues. Germline loops: CDR1 LNHDA, CDR2 SQIVND (reference sequence). V shed 4 bases and J shed 10 bases, with 8 bases lying between them. The CDR3, as DNA: TGTGCCAGTAGTAAAAGGGGCGAGCAGTTCTTC. This gives the protein CASSKRGEQFF.

This clone was counted only a few times. V and J are TRBV11-2 and TRBJ2-5, with 7 bases fitting TRBD2. Germline V CDR1 and CDR2: SGHAT, FQNNGV. After removal of 1 base from V and 1 base from J, the junction contained 3 bases not matched to a gene. CDR3 length: 15 amino acids. The CDR3 sequence: CASSLGGGSQETQYF. The CDR3 DNA reads TGTGCCAGCAGCTTAGGCGGGGGTTCCCAAGAGACCCAGTACTTC.

This clone was seen a few times. CDR3 sequence reads: CASREAMGGYTF. The CDR3 bases are TGTGCCAGCAGAGAAGCGATGGGAGGCTACACCTTC. The genes are TRBV6-4 and TRBJ1-2; no firm D call. V lost 6 bases, J lost 8 bases, and 13 bases lay in between. This CDR3 region has 12 residues. Germline V gene data show CDR1 as MRHNA and CDR2 as SNTAGT.

There are a few counts of this clone. The chain links TRBV18 to TRBJ2-3, with D unresolved. The germline V gene has CDR1 KGHSH and CDR2 LQKENI. The length of the CDR3 is 15 residues. Trimming left V 2 bases short and J 0 bases short, with 9 bases between. DNA for the CDR3: TGTGCCAGCTCACCAAACATCTTGAGCACAGATACGCAGTATTTT. Translating gives CASSPNILSTDTQYF.

This clone came up a few times. The chain carries TRBV20-1 and TRBJ1-6, with unresolved D. In germline, CDR1 is DFQATT, CDR2 SNEGSKA (reference sequence). The CDR3 length is 9 residues. The CDR3, as DNA: TGCAGCACAAACTCACCCCTCCACTTT. This gives the protein CSTNSPLHF.

The gene calls are TRBV7-2 and TRBJ2-5; the D gene is possibly TRBD2 (6 bases). The germline V gene encodes CDR1 SGHTA and CDR2 FQGNSA. This CDR3 contains 14 residues. V shed 5 bases and J shed 3 bases, with 13 bases lying between them. The DNA of the CDR3 is TGTGCCAGCAGCCGGGCGGGGAGGAAAGAGACCCAGTACTTC. It is translated as CASSRAGRKETQYF.

This clone was detected only a few times. V gene TRBV5-1 combines with J gene TRBJ2-2, with a tentative D call TRBD2 (5 bases). CDR3 length: 16 amino acids. CDR1 SGHRS and CDR2 YFSETQ come from the germline V gene. V was cut by 4 bases and J by 6 bases, with 19 bases left in between. DNA of the CDR3: TGCGCCAGCAGCCCTGAAGTAACTAGTTTATCCGGGGAGCTGTTTTTT. Its translation: CASSPEVTSLSGELFF.

This clone has just a few counts. The V gene is TRBV5-1, the J gene TRBJ2-3, with 8 bases identical to TRBD1. Unmatched junction bases numbered 7, after V lost 0 bases and J lost 4 bases. Germline V gene data show CDR1 as SGHRS and CDR2 as YFSETQ. The CDR3 runs 16 residues. The CDR3 protein is CASSLAWTGRPDTQYF. The CDR3 DNA sequence: TGCGCCAGCAGCTTGGCCTGGACAGGGAGGCCAGATACGCAGTATTTT.

The chain has TRBV6-1 and TRBJ2-7; 9 bases fit TRBD1. CDR1 is MNHNS and CDR2 is SASEGT in the germline V gene. The V gene end was trimmed by 0 bases and the J gene end by 3 bases; junction bases not matched to a gene: 6. The CDR3 is made up of 16 amino acids. This CDR3 is CASSEALGQGFYEQYF. The CDR3 bases are TGTGCCAGCAGTGAAGCTCTGGGACAGGGCTTCTACGAGCAGTACTTC.

The sample holds a few counts of this clone. V is TRBV4-1 and J is TRBJ1-5; no definite D call. V was trimmed by 0 bases and J by 4 bases, leaving 10 bases between them. In germline, CDR1 is MGHRA, CDR2 YSYEKL. This CDR3 has 15 amino acids. The CDR3 loop is CASSQDEASNQPQHF. CDR3 sequence (DNA): TGCGCCAGCAGCCAAGATGAGGCCTCAAATCAGCCCCAGCATTTT.

In its sample, this clone was seen a few times. V usage is TRBV5-4 and J usage is TRBJ2-5, with D tentatively TRBD1 (5 bases). CDR1 is SGHNT and CDR2 is YYREEE in the germline V gene (reference sequence). The CDR3 extends over 14 amino acids. V lost 2 bases, J lost 4 bases, and 12 bases lay in between. The CDR3 nucleotides read TGTGCCAGCAGCTTTAAGGGGCTGGGAGAGACCCAGTACTTC. It codes for CASSFKGLGETQYF.

The chain couples TRBV6-6 to TRBJ2-6; D is unresolved. With 7 bases removed from V and 1 base from J, the gap between germline ends came to 11 bases. Per germline, CDR1 MNHNY and CDR2 SVGAGI (reference sequence). This CDR3 has 15 residues. Here the CDR3 DNA reads TGTGCCAGCAACCCGATTGGGTCTGGGGCCAACGTCCTGACTTTC. Translating gives CASNPIGSGANVLTF.

V usage is TRBV7-9 and J usage is TRBJ2-3, with D hard to call. V lost 1 base, J lost 7 bases, and 6 bases lay in between. This CDR3 comprises 12 residues. The germline V gene encodes CDR1 SEHNR and CDR2 FQNEAQ (reference sequence). In nucleotides, the CDR3 is TGTGCCAGCAGCTTAGTTGGGAATACGCAGTATTTT. As protein: CASSLVGNTQYF.

This clone turned up a few times. The gene calls are TRBV29-1 and TRBJ2-7, with 8 bases aligning to TRBD1. J lost 4 bases, V lost 4 bases, and 6 bases had no gene match. CDR1 and CDR2 from the germline V gene are SQVTM and ANQGSEA. This CDR3 has 13 residues. Here the CDR3 DNA reads TGCAGCGTTGTTCTTGACAGGGGTTACGAGCAGTACTTC. Amino acid sequence: CSVVLDRGYEQYF.

The chain recombines TRBV5-1 with TRBJ2-3; TRBD2 is a possible D gene (5 bases). The CDR3 covers 15 residues. V dropped 2 bases and J dropped 1 base, with 11 bases sitting between them. Germline assignment: CDR1 SGHRS and CDR2 YFSETQ. The DNA for the CDR3 is TGCGCCAGCAGCTTAGCGGACGGAGGCACAGATACGCAGTATTTT. This encodes CASSLADGGTDTQYF.

V is TRBV9 and J is TRBJ1-1; D is unresolved. The V end lost 0 bases, the J end lost 2 bases, and 17 bases lay between the germline ends. Germline V gene data show CDR1 as SGDLS and CDR2 as YYNGEE. CDR3 size: 17 residues. CDR3 DNA sequence: TGTGCCAGCAGCGTAGGGATGGGCGCAGGAGTTAACACTGAAGCTTTCTTT. This sequence encodes CASSVGMGAGVNTEAFF.

This clone has only a few counts. The chain uses TRBV7-9 and TRBJ1-2; D unresolved. Trimming cost V 7 bases and J 5 bases, with 17 bases left between them. This CDR3 is built from 14 residues. Looked up from germline, CDR1 is SEHNR and CDR2 is FQNEAQ (reference sequence). The CDR3 region has the DNA TGTGCCAGCATCGAACTGGCGGGAACATATGGCTACACCTTC. This sequence encodes CASIELAGTYGYTF.